This section outlines one T cell receptor (beta chain) sequence together with its context. This record comes from a study of blood T cell repertoires in COVID-19. Looking at the study overall: Researchers got acute and convalescent COVID-19 samples from the United States, Italy and Spain. Nucleic acid was either cDNA or gDNA, and it came from T cells, B-cell-depleted T cells, or PBMCs.

Between the trimmed V and J ends, which lost 0 bases and 5 bases, there was a span of 16 bases. The germline gives CDR1 MNHEY, CDR2 SVGAGI. This CDR3 has 16 residues. Recruited during active infection, patients (from Seattle) were subsequently followed longitudinally. Sequencing was performed with immunoSEQ multiplex PCR; in TCRdb, only in-frame clones are kept and a portion is missing. The repertoire consists of roughly 260,000 clones, with more than 70% occurring once and the leading ten covering about 11%. This TCR derives from a woman in her 30s with COVID-19, enrolled during active disease. The chain is built from TRBV6-5 and TRBJ2-5; D is perhaps TRBD1 (6 bases). Sequences were obtained from peripheral blood. Here the CDR3 DNA reads TGTGCCAGCAGTTACTCCGGCGCGCAAAGGGGGGAGACCCAGTACTTC. Its translation is CASSYSGAQRGETQYF.